A single sample is the source of the 22 T cell receptor beta chains below, sequenced in a study of blood T cell repertoires in COVID-19. The assay was immunoSEQ multiplex PCR, and TCRdb's table has in-frame clones only and misses some. Of 270,000 or so clones in the sample, about 80% were seen once. The sample taken for sequencing was PBMCs or T cells enriched from blood (not recorded which). These receptors originate from a man between 45 and 60 years old who had recovered from COVID-19.

This clone was detected only once. This chain uses TRBV28 with TRBJ2-1; TRBD2 agrees at 13 bases. In germline, CDR1 is MDHEN, CDR2 SYDVKM. V lost 3 bases and J lost 2; bases outside the gene matches: 4. CDR3 size: 17 residues. DNA for the CDR3: TGTGCCAGCAGTTTTGGTACTAGCGGGGGGGCCTACAATGAGCAGTTCTTC. This translates into CASSFGTSGGAYNEQFF.

This chain uses TRBV25-1 with TRBJ2-7; D unresolved. CDR1 is MGHDK, CDR2 SYGVNS, per germline. This CDR3 has 15 residues. Deletions cut 2 bases from V and 0 bases from J, with 11 bases between. CDR3 sequence: CASSEVSGGSYEQYF. In DNA, the CDR3 is TGTGCCAGCAGTGAAGTGAGTGGTGGCTCCTACGAGCAGTACTTC.

The chain links TRBV27 to TRBJ1-2; D is possibly TRBD1 (6 bases). The CDR3 sequence is 13 residues long. Germline-derived CDR1 and CDR2 are MNHEY and SMNVEV (reference sequence). Trimming removed 6 bases at V and 8 bases at J, with 16 bases between. CDR3 in amino acids: CASSPMRGRGYTF. As DNA, the CDR3 is TGTGCCAGCAGCCCGATGCGGGGGCGCGGCTACACCTTC.

V gene TRBV3-1 (or the pseudogene TRBV3-2) combines with J gene TRBJ2-2, with D unresolved. CDR3 length: 15 amino acids. V lost 0 bases and J 1 base, leaving 6 bases between the germline ends. Germline values: CDR1 LGHDT, CDR2 YNNKEL (reference sequence). DNA of the CDR3: TGTGCCAGCAGCCAAGATCGACTGAACACCGGGGAGCTGTTTTTT. Its protein is CASSQDRLNTGELFF.

For the CDR3, the DNA is TGTGCCAGCACCCTGGGGAGGCCTAATGGGAAAAACATTCAGTACTTC. Its translation: CASTLGRPNGKNIQYF. The chain has TRBV6-6 and TRBJ2-4, with D possibly TRBD2 on 6 matching bases. This CDR3 is 16 amino acids long. CDR1 and CDR2 from the germline V gene are MNHNY and SVGAGI (reference sequence). V gave up 7 bases and J gave up 4 bases, with 20 bases separating them.

The V gene is TRBV28, the J gene TRBJ2-2; 16 bases are shared with TRBD2. Germline V gives CDR1 MDHEN, CDR2 SYDVKM. V gave up 6 bases and J gave up 4 bases; unmatched junction bases: 11. CDR3 length: 19 amino acids. CDR3: CASSPPGLAGGGSTGELFF. CDR3 nucleotide sequence: TGTGCCAGCAGCCCTCCGGGACTAGCGGGAGGGGGTAGCACCGGGGAGCTGTTTTTT.

V usage is TRBV5-1 and J usage is TRBJ2-7; 8 nucleotides match TRBD1. The ends lost 3 bases at V and 3 bases at J; junction bases unmatched: 2. Germline CDR1 is SGHRS and CDR2 is YFSETQ. The CDR3 length is 13 residues. This CDR3 is CASSSGQGYEQYF. Written as DNA, the CDR3 is TGCGCCAGCAGCTCAGGACAGGGCTACGAGCAGTACTTC.

The chain links TRBV12-3 or TRBV12-4 to TRBJ1-1; tentative D call: TRBD1 (6 bases). This CDR3 region has 11 residues. V lost 2 bases and J 11 bases, leaving 9 bases between the germline ends. CDR3 DNA: TGTGCCAGCAGTTTATACAGGGATGCTTTCTTT. Translating it yields CASSLYRDAFF.

CDR3 nucleotide sequence: TGTGCCAGCAGCGTAGTGGGAGTTAGTACAGATACGCAGTATTTT. It specifies CASSVVGVSTDTQYF. This rearrangement joins TRBV9 to TRBJ2-3, with a possible D match to TRBD2 (5 bases). Germline CDR1 SGDLS, CDR2 YYNGEE. The ends were cut back, 0 bases at V and 3 bases at J, with 11 bases in the middle. This CDR3 is built from 15 residues.

The chain is built from TRBV7-9 and TRBJ1-2; D might be TRBD1 (6 bases). The length of the CDR3 is 17 residues. Per the germline V gene, CDR1 is SEHNR and CDR2 is FQNEAQ (reference sequence). Trimming removed 1 base from V and 7 bases from J, with 22 bases in between. The CDR3 spells CASSLVVGDKRGLGYTF. The CDR3 nucleotides are TGTGCCAGCAGCTTAGTAGTGGGGGACAAAAGGGGCCTTGGCTACACCTTC.

This clone was observed a handful of times. The rearrangement uses TRBV13 and TRBJ2-7; 9 bases map to TRBD1. This CDR3 contains 13 residues. CDR1 PRHDT and CDR2 FYEKMQ come from the germline V gene (reference sequence). The J segment lost 3 bases and the V segment lost 4 bases, leaving 1 base of the junction unmatched. The CDR3 protein is CASSWDRDYEQYF. In DNA, the CDR3 is TGTGCCAGCAGCTGGGACAGGGACTACGAGCAGTACTTC.

This clone has just a few counts. The V call is TRBV6-2 or TRBV6-3, the J call TRBJ1-4, with 7 bases identical to TRBD1. CDR1 MNHEY and CDR2 SVGEGT come from the germline V gene. V lost 6 bases and J lost 7; bases outside the gene matches: 8. This CDR3 spans 14 amino acids. CDR3 sequence reads: CASSPGQEPEKLFF. Written as DNA, the CDR3 is TGTGCCAGCAGCCCCGGACAGGAACCTGAAAAACTGTTTTTT.

The V call is TRBV12-3 or TRBV12-4, the J call TRBJ1-2, with TRBD1 identical over 7 bases. The length of the CDR3 is 12 residues. V was clipped by 6 bases and J by 8 bases; unmatched bases: 6. CDR3 nucleotide sequence: TGTGCCAGCAGAGGGCAGGGGGGCGGCTACACCTTC. Translating gives CASRGQGGGYTF.

This clone was counted only a few times. The CDR3 DNA reads TGTGCCAGCAGCTTGCAACAGGAGTTTAATGAAAAACTGTTTTTT. It encodes CASSLQQEFNEKLFF. The V call is TRBV5-6, the J call TRBJ1-4; perhaps TRBD1 as D (5 bases). Trimming shortened V by 1 base and J by 4 bases, and 11 bases separated the two germline ends. Per the germline V gene, CDR1 is SGHDT and CDR2 is YYEEEE. This CDR3 region has 15 residues.

The J gene is TRBJ1-4, the V gene TRBV4-1; D gene ambiguous. The CDR3 is 15 amino acids. V was pared by 4 bases and J by 0 bases, with 9 bases between. CDR1 is MGHRA and CDR2 is YSYEKL in the germline V gene. The CDR3 DNA reads as TGCGCCAGCAGCCGCAAACAGACAACTAATGAAAAACTGTTTTTT. This encodes CASSRKQTTNEKLFF.

The chain combines TRBV12-5 with TRBJ2-5; TRBD1 matches at 9 bases. Germline V gene data show CDR1 as LGHNT and CDR2 as FRNRAP. The CDR3 covers 17 residues. J gave up 5 bases and V 4 bases, and 14 bases lay outside the gene matches. CDR3 residues: CASGSPGQGRMRETQYF. Written as DNA, the CDR3 is TGTGCTAGTGGTTCCCCCGGACAGGGGCGTATGAGGGAGACCCAGTACTTC.

This chain joins TRBV28 and TRBJ2-7; a weak D match, TRBD1 (5 bases). The CDR3 sequence is 14 residues long. In germline, CDR1 is MDHEN, CDR2 SYDVKM. Trimming took off 10 bases at V and 5 bases at J, with 21 bases between the two ends. The CDR3 bases are TGTGCCACCCTAAGGCAGGGTGAGGTCCACGAGCAGTACTTC. Protein sequence: CATLRQGEVHEQYF.

The chain carries TRBV29-1 and TRBJ2-4, with a weak D call TRBD1 (5 bases). CDR1 and CDR2 from the germline V gene are SQVTM and ANQGSEA. This CDR3 is built from 11 residues. Trimming stripped 3 bases from V and 8 bases from J, with 8 bases between. The CDR3 reads CSVDAGHIQYF. DNA of the CDR3: TGCAGCGTTGATGCAGGGCACATTCAGTACTTC.

This chain uses TRBV27 with TRBJ1-2, with 8 positions matching TRBD1. CDR3 size: 14 residues. The V gene end was trimmed by 7 bases and the J gene end by 4 bases; junction bases not matched to a gene: 8. Germline CDR1 and CDR2: MNHEY and SMNVEV (reference sequence). In DNA form, the CDR3 reads TGTGCCAGCAAAAGGACAGGGAGCTTCTATGGCTACACCTTC. Translated, it gives CASKRTGSFYGYTF.

The CDR3 nucleotides read TGTGCCACCAGTGGAGGGAGGGAGGGCCTTCCGGGCGAGCAGTTCTTC. The encoded protein is CATSGGREGLPGEQFF. This chain links TRBV24-1 with TRBJ2-1; 7 bases fit TRBD2. This CDR3 has 16 residues. V lost 5 bases and J lost 10; bases outside the gene matches: 16. Germline V gene sequence: CDR1 KGHDR, CDR2 SFDVKD.

This clone was found a few times. V gene TRBV10-1 combines with J gene TRBJ2-7; D may be TRBD2 (5 bases). Germline CDR1 WNHNN, CDR2 SYGVQD (reference sequence). The CDR3 loop spans 12 amino acids. Trimming pared 6 bases from V and 2 bases from J, leaving 8 bases between. This chain's CDR3 is CASRAGAYEQYF. DNA of the CDR3: TGCGCCAGCAGGGCGGGTGCCTACGAGCAGTACTTC.

This clone is a singleton in its sample. V gene TRBV29-1 combines with J gene TRBJ2-7; 11 positions match TRBD2. Germline V CDR1 and CDR2: SQVTM, ANQGSEA. Trimming removed 6 bases from V and 3 bases from J; junction bases left unmatched: 7. There are 14 residues in the CDR3. This chain's CDR3 is CSVALTSGNYEQYF. CDR3 nucleotides: TGCAGCGTCGCCTTGACTAGCGGGAACTACGAGCAGTACTTC.